This passage covers 29 T cell receptor beta chains from one sample sequenced in a study of technical replicates of blood from several donors (dated 2017 in TCRdb). The method was the immunoSEQ multiplex PCR assay. TCRdb re-hosts the immuneACCESS table, in-frame sequences only. Its copies lack some clones; in the studies checked, an unresolved V gene accounts for under half of them, and the cause for the rest is not known. The sample table records 100,000 or so clones; approximately 96% of these occur just once. The ten biggest clones cover approximately 0.2% of the sample. Sequencing input: T cells isolated from PBMCs. The receptors stem from a human donor in good health.

The V call is TRBV10-2, the J call TRBJ1-3, with D perhaps TRBD1 (5 bases). CDR3 length equals 15 residues. In germline, CDR1 is WSHSY, CDR2 SAAADI. Between the trimmed V and J ends, which lost 6 bases and 0 bases, there was a span of 12 bases. The CDR3 sequence: CASSNPGVSGNTIYF. The CDR3 nucleotides are TGCGCCAGCAGCAATCCGGGGGTCTCTGGAAACACCATATATTTT.

This clone was counted a single time. This sequence joins TRBV18 and TRBJ2-3; TRBD1 aligns across 10 bases. This CDR3 region has 15 residues. Germline CDR1 KGHSH, CDR2 LQKENI. V dropped 3 bases and J dropped 2; count of bases not matched to a gene: 2. The CDR3 sequence: CASSPGQGTTDTQYF. CDR3 DNA: TGTGCCAGCTCACCGGGACAGGGGACCACAGATACGCAGTATTTT.

This rearrangement joins TRBV30 to TRBJ1-4; no reliable D call. Deletions cut 3 bases from V and 6 bases from J, with 8 bases between. CDR3 size: 12 residues. CDR1 is GTSNPN, CDR2 SVGIG, per germline (reference sequence). CDR3 sequence: CAWSGSDEKLFF. The CDR3 coding sequence is TGTGCCTGGAGCGGGAGCGATGAAAAACTGTTTTTT.

The rearrangement uses TRBV5-1 and TRBJ1-1; 7 bases match TRBD1. There are 13 residues in the CDR3. Germline-derived CDR1 and CDR2 are SGHRS and YFSETQ. Germline trimming cut 3 bases from V and 4 bases from J; bases unmatched to any gene: 3. CDR3 residues: CASSYRGGTEAFF. The DNA of the CDR3 is TGCGCCAGCAGCTACAGGGGTGGCACTGAAGCTTTCTTT.

CDR3 nucleotides: TGCAGCGTTTCCGGGACAGGGGGCTCTGAAGCTTTCTTT. This translates into CSVSGTGGSEAFF. The chain combines TRBV29-1 with TRBJ1-1; 12 nucleotides match TRBD1. The V gene end was trimmed by 5 bases and the J gene end by 6 bases; junction bases not matched to a gene: 4. This CDR3 contains 13 residues. The germline V gene encodes CDR1 SQVTM and CDR2 ANQGSEA.

V and J are TRBV27 and TRBJ2-5; the D is unclear. Trimming took 3 bases from V and 1 from J, leaving 12 bases between them. Germline values: CDR1 MNHEY, CDR2 SMNVEV (reference sequence). The CDR3 is 15 residues long. CDR3 amino acids: CASSFMATSQETQYF. The CDR3 coding sequence is TGTGCCAGCAGTTTTATGGCGACTTCCCAAGAGACCCAGTACTTC.

This chain uses TRBV4-2 with TRBJ2-2; D perhaps matches TRBD2 (6 bases). The CDR3 consists of 17 residues. Germline CDR1 is LGHNA and CDR2 is YNFKEQ. V gave up 6 bases and J gave up 3 bases, with 20 bases separating them. The CDR3 region has the DNA TGTGCCAGCAGAGTGTCCGGCGGGGCTGGGGACACCGGGGAGCTGTTTTTT. This encodes CASRVSGGAGDTGELFF.

The DNA of the CDR3 is TGTGCCAGCAGGTCCTCTCGGGACAGGAATGGCTACACCTTC. It is translated as CASRSSRDRNGYTF. The chain couples TRBV5-4 to TRBJ1-2; 8 bases match TRBD1. The junction had 9 bases not matched to a gene; V was cut back by 5 bases and J by 6 bases. Germline V gene lookup returns CDR1 SGHNT and CDR2 YYREEE (reference sequence). The length of the CDR3 is 14 residues.

The chain uses TRBV18 and TRBJ2-5; a possible D gene is TRBD1 (5 bases). Trimming cost V 5 bases and J 1 base, with 5 bases left between them. The CDR3 extends over 12 amino acids. CDR1 is KGHSH, CDR2 LQKENI, per germline. CDR3 protein: CASSDSQETQYF. The CDR3 nucleotides are TGTGCCAGCTCAGACAGCCAAGAGACCCAGTACTTC.

This chain uses TRBV5-6 with TRBJ1-6; the D is unclear. Germline lookup yields CDR1 SGHDT and CDR2 YYEEEE. V lost 0 bases and J lost 0, with 10 bases in between. There are 17 residues in the CDR3. The DNA for the CDR3 is TGTGCCAGCAGCTTGGAGGAGGCCAGCTCCTATAATTCACCCCTCCACTTT. Residues: CASSLEEASSYNSPLHF.

The chain links TRBV7-9 to TRBJ2-1, with TRBD2 identical over 11 bases. Looked up from germline, CDR1 is SEHNR and CDR2 is FQNEAQ (reference sequence). This CDR3 spans 17 amino acids. J was trimmed by 9 bases and V by 8 bases; bases with no gene match: 18. CDR3 coding DNA: TGTGCCAGCGCCCTAGGTTCCATTAGCGGGAGGGCCAGTGAGCAGTTCTTC. It codes for CASALGSISGRASEQFF.

This chain connects TRBV19 to TRBJ2-1, with D maybe TRBD1 (5 bases). The V end was cut by 0 bases, the J end by 0 bases, with 12 bases between. Looked up from germline, CDR1 is LNHDA and CDR2 is SQIVND (reference sequence). This CDR3 contains 17 residues. The DNA of the CDR3 is TGTGCCAGTAGTATAGAGTGGACAAGGAGCTCCTACAATGAGCAGTTCTTC. Translation: CASSIEWTRSSYNEQFF. Together with reference TRBV19 and TRBJ2-1, the CDR3 gives the full variable domain: DGGITQSPKYLFRKEGQNVTLSCEQNLNHDAMYWYRQDPGQGLRLIYYSQIVNDFQKGDIAEGYSVSREKKESFPLTVTSAQKNPTAFYLCASSIEWTRSSYNEQFFGPGTRLTVL.

This clone was detected only once. The rearrangement uses TRBV14 and TRBJ2-5; 7 bases agree with TRBD1. The V segment lost 4 bases and the J segment 5 bases; nucleotides outside the gene matches: 7. The CDR3 has 14 amino acids. CDR1 is SGHDN and CDR2 is FVKESK in the germline V gene. CDR3 nucleotide sequence: TGTGCCAGCAGCCCCAGGACAGGCCGGGAGACCCAGTACTTC. Encoded protein: CASSPRTGRETQYF.

CDR3 residues: CASSAQGLADTQYF. For the CDR3, the DNA is TGTGCCAGCAGCGCCCAGGGGCTCGCAGATACGCAGTATTTT. This sequence joins TRBV9 and TRBJ2-3; tentative D call: TRBD1 (6 bases). V was shortened by 3 bases and J by 4 bases, with 12 bases between the two germline ends. Germline CDR1 is SGDLS and CDR2 is YYNGEE. The CDR3 runs to 14 residues.

The gene calls are TRBV9 and TRBJ2-1, with 9 bases fitting TRBD2. The length of the CDR3 is 16 residues. Germline CDR1 reads SGDLS; CDR2 reads YYNGEE. V shed 0 bases, J shed 8 bases, and the junction held 9 bases outside the gene matches. DNA of the CDR3: TGTGCCAGCAGCGTAGGTTCTAGCGGGAATTTCTATGAGCAGTTCTTC. Its translation: CASSVGSSGNFYEQFF.

The chain uses TRBV28 and TRBJ2-2, with TRBD2 as a possible D gene (6 bases). The CDR3 loop spans 16 amino acids. In germline, CDR1 is MDHEN, CDR2 SYDVKM. Trimming removed 8 bases from V and 0 bases from J, with 16 bases in between. The CDR3 coding sequence is TGTGCCAGCGTGGAGGGACTCTTCGCGAACACCGGGGAGCTGTTTTTT. Translated, it gives CASVEGLFANTGELFF.

The rearrangement joins TRBV5-1 to TRBJ2-2, with a weak D call TRBD1 (5 bases). Germline assignment: CDR1 SGHRS and CDR2 YFSETQ. This CDR3 comprises 13 residues. V lost 4 bases and J lost 6, with 10 bases in between. The CDR3 sequence is CASSVQGPGELFF. DNA for the CDR3: TGCGCCAGCAGCGTTCAGGGCCCCGGGGAGCTGTTTTTT.

The rearrangement joins TRBV6-1 to TRBJ1-5; the D is unclear. Germline V gives CDR1 MNHNS, CDR2 SASEGT. The CDR3 runs 15 residues. V was pared by 8 bases and J by 2 bases, with 16 bases between. In DNA, the CDR3 is TGTGCCAGCTGGTGGGTAGAGGGCGGCAATCAGCCCCAGCATTTT. Translated, it gives CASWWVEGGNQPQHF.

This chain links TRBV29-1 with TRBJ1-1; possibly TRBD1 for D (6 bases). In germline, CDR1 is SQVTM, CDR2 ANQGSEA. The CDR3 contains 12 residues. Trimming shortened V by 4 bases and J by 8 bases, and 14 bases separated the two germline ends. CDR3 region: CSVGSGVLEAFF. CDR3 DNA: TGCAGCGTTGGGTCAGGGGTGCTCGAAGCTTTCTTT.

The chain's CDR3 is CASSPGLEQFF. CDR3 in DNA: TGTGCCAGCAGCCCCGGACTTGAGCAGTTCTTC. The chain combines TRBV4-2 with TRBJ2-1, with TRBD2 as a possible D gene (5 bases). Germline V gives CDR1 LGHNA, CDR2 YNFKEQ. V lost 4 bases and J 9 bases, leaving 7 bases between the germline ends. The CDR3 is made up of 11 amino acids.

This clone was seen more than once but under ten times. V is TRBV29-1 and J is TRBJ1-1; no firm D call. V lost 2 bases and J lost 1, with 11 bases in between. The CDR3 runs 14 residues. From germline, CDR1 is SQVTM and CDR2 ANQGSEA. The CDR3 sequence is CSVERQQKNTEAFF. Here the CDR3 DNA reads TGCAGCGTTGAACGGCAACAGAAGAACACTGAAGCTTTCTTT.

This chain joins TRBV11-3 and TRBJ2-7, with 8 positions matching TRBD1. The germline gives CDR1 SGHNT, CDR2 YENEEA. The CDR3 is made up of 14 amino acids. Unmatched junction bases numbered 5, after V lost 7 bases and J lost 0 bases. CDR3: CASTGQVNSYEQYF. In nucleotides, the CDR3 is TGTGCCAGCACGGGACAGGTTAACTCCTACGAGCAGTACTTC.

Many counts were recorded for this clone. J is TRBJ1-1 and V is TRBV29-1; 7 nucleotides line up with TRBD1. V was clipped by 6 bases and J by 0 bases; unmatched bases: 4. This CDR3 region has 13 residues. CDR1 and CDR2 from the germline V gene are SQVTM and ANQGSEA. For the CDR3, the DNA is TGCAGCGTGGAACAGGGGTTGAACACTGAAGCTTTCTTT. Protein product: CSVEQGLNTEAFF.

The chain is built from TRBV9 and TRBJ2-1; TRBD2 agrees at 13 bases. Germline CDR1 reads SGDLS; CDR2 reads YYNGEE. With 4 bases clipped from V and 2 bases from J, the junction kept 9 bases outside the gene matches. The CDR3 consists of 18 residues. CDR3 sequence: CASSTRTSGRGAYNEQFF. CDR3 nucleotides: TGTGCCAGCAGCACCAGGACTAGCGGGAGAGGGGCCTACAATGAGCAGTTCTTC.

The chain is built from TRBV19 and TRBJ1-4; D is uncertain. The CDR3 loop spans 14 amino acids. Germline loops: CDR1 LNHDA, CDR2 SQIVND (reference sequence). Trimming took 6 bases from V and 1 from J, leaving 9 bases between them. CDR3 sequence reads: CASSPTGTNEKLFF. Written as DNA, the CDR3 is TGTGCCAGTAGCCCGACGGGAACTAATGAAAAACTGTTTTTT.

The rearrangement joins TRBV30 to TRBJ2-1; 8 nucleotides align to TRBD2. V gave up 2 bases and J gave up 10 bases; unmatched junction bases: 4. CDR3 length equals 12 residues. Germline V gene lookup returns CDR1 GTSNPN and CDR2 SVGIG (reference sequence). CDR3 protein: CAWSHRGGEQFF. The CDR3 DNA reads as TGTGCCTGGAGTCACCGGGGGGGAGAGCAGTTCTTC.

This chain uses TRBV18 with TRBJ2-4; TRBD2 matches 13 bases. This CDR3 is 19 amino acids long. The germline CDR1 and CDR2 sequences are KGHSH and LQKENI. Losses at the gene ends were 0 bases for V and 1 base for J; bases not matched to a gene: 6. The CDR3 region is CASSPPGLAGVLAKNIQYF. For the CDR3, the DNA is TGTGCCAGCTCACCACCAGGACTAGCGGGAGTGCTGGCCAAAAACATTCAGTACTTC.

The V and J genes are TRBV6-1 and TRBJ2-4, with D perhaps TRBD1 (7 bases). The germline V gene encodes CDR1 MNHNS and CDR2 SASEGT. V lost 5 bases and J lost 9, with 17 bases in between. The CDR3 covers 14 residues. CDR3 DNA sequence: TGTGCCAGCAGTCTCACGACAGGGACTTTCATTCAGTACTTC. This encodes CASSLTTGTFIQYF.

The chain combines TRBV18 with TRBJ1-1; D is possibly TRBD1 (5 bases). V lost 3 bases to trimming and J lost 5 bases, with 16 bases between them. The CDR3 length is 15 residues. The germline V gene has CDR1 KGHSH and CDR2 LQKENI. CDR3 in amino acids: CASSPEIRVGTEAFF. The CDR3 DNA is TGTGCCAGCTCACCGGAAATCAGGGTAGGAACTGAAGCTTTCTTT.